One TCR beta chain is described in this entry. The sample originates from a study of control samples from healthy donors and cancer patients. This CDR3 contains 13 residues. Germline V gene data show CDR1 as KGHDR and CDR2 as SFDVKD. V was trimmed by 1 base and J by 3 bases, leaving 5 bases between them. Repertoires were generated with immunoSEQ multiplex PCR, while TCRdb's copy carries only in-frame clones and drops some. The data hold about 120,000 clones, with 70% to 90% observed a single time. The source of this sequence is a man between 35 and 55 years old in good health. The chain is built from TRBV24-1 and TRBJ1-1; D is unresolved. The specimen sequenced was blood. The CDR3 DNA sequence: TGTGCCACCAGTGATTTCCATTACACTGAAGCTTTCTTT. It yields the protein CATSDFHYTEAFF.